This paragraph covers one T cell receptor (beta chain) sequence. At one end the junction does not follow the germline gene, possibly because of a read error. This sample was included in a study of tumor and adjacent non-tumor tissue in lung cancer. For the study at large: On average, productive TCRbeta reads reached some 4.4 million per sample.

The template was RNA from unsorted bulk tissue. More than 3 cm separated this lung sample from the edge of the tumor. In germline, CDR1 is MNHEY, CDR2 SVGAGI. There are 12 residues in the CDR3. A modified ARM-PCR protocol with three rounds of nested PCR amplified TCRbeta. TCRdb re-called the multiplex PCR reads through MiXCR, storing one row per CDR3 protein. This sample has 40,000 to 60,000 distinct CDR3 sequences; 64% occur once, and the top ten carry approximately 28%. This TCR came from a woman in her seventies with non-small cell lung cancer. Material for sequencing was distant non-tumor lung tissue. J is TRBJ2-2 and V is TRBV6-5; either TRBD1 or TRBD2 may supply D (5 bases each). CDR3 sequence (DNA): TGTGCCAACAGTCGGGGACCCGGGGAGCTGTTTTTT. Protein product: CANSRGPGELFF.